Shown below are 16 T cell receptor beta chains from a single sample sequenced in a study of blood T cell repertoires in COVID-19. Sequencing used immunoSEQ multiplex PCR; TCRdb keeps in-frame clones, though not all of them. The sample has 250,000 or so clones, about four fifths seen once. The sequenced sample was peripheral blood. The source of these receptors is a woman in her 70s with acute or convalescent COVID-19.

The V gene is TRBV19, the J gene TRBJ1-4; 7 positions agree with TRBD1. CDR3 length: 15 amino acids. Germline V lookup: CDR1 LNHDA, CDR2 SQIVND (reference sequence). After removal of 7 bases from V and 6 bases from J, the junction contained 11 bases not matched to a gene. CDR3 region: CASKPQTGIDEKLFF. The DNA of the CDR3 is TGTGCCAGTAAGCCTCAGACAGGGATAGATGAAAAACTGTTTTTT.

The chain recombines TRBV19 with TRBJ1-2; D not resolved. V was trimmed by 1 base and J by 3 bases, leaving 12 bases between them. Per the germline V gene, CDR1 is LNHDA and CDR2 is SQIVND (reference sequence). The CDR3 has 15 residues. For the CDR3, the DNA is TGTGCCAGTAGTATAGGGGCGAGGGCCGACTATGGCTACACCTTC. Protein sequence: CASSIGARADYGYTF.

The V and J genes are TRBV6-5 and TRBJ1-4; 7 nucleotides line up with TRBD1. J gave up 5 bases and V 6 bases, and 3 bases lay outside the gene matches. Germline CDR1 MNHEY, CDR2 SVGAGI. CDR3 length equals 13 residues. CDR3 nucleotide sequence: TGTGCCAGCAGGCGACAGGGAAATGAAAAACTGTTTTTT. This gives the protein CASRRQGNEKLFF.

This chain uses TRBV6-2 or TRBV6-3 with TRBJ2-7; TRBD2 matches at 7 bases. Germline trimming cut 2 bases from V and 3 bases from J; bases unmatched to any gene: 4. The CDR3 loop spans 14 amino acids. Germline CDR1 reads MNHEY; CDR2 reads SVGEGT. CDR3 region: CASSYMAGDYEQYF. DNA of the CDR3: TGTGCCAGCAGTTACATGGCGGGAGACTACGAGCAGTACTTC.

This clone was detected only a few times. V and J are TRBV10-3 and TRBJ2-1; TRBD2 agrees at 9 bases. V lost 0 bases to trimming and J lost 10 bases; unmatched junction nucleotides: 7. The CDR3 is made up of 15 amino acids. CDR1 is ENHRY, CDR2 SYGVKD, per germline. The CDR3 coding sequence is TGTGCCATCAGTGAGTCTAGCGGGGGACCGTCGGAGCAGTTCTTC. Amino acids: CAISESSGGPSEQFF.

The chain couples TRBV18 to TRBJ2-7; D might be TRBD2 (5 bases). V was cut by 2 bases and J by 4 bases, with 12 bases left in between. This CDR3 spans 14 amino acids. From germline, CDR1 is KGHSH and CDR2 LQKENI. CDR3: CASSPGSEPYEQYF. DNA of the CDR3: TGTGCCAGCTCACCAGGGAGTGAACCGTACGAGCAGTACTTC.

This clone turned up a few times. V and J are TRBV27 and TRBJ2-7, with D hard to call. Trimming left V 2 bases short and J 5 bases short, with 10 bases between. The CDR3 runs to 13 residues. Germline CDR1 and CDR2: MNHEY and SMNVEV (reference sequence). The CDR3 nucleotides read TGTGCCAGCAGTTTAACAGTCTTCCACGAGCAGTACTTC. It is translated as CASSLTVFHEQYF.

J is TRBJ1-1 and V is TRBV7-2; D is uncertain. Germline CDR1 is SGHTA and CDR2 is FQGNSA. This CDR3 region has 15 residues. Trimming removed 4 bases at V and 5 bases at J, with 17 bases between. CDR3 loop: CASSSQSRGRTEAFF. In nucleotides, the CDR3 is TGTGCCAGCAGCTCCCAGAGTCGGGGAAGGACTGAAGCTTTCTTT.

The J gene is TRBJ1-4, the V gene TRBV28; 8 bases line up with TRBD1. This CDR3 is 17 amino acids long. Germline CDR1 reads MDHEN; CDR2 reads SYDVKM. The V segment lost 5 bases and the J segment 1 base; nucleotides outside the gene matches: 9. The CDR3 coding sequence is TGTGCCAGCAGTCACGCAGGGGGCGCCGGAACTAATGAAAAACTGTTTTTT. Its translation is CASSHAGGAGTNEKLFF.

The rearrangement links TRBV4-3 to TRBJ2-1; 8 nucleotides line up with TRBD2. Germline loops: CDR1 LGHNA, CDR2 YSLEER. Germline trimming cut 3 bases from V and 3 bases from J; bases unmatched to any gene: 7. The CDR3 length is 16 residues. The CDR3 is CASSQWAGTSYNEQFF. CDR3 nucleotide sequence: TGCGCCAGCAGCCAGTGGGCCGGGACTAGCTACAATGAGCAGTTCTTC.

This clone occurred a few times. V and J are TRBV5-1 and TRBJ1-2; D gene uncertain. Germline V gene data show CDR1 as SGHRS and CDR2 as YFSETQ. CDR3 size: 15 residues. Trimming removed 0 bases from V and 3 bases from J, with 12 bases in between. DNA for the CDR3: TGCGCCAGCAGCTTGGATCCGGGAGCCTACTATGGCTACACCTTC. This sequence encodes CASSLDPGAYYGYTF.

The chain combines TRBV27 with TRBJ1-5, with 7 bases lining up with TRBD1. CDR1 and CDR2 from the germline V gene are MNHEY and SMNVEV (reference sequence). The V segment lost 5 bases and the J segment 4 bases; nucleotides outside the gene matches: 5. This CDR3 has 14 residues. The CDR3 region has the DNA TGTGCCAGCAGTCCGTACAGGGGTAATCAGCCCCAGCATTTT. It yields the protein CASSPYRGNQPQHF.

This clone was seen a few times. In DNA, the CDR3 is TGCAGCGGACAGACGGACAAGGGCTACACCTTC. Residues: CSGQTDKGYTF. The gene calls are TRBV29-1 and TRBJ1-2, with D possibly matching TRBD1 (5 bases). This CDR3 contains 11 residues. CDR1 is SQVTM, CDR2 ANQGSEA, per germline. The germline V and J ends were trimmed by 7 bases and 8 bases, with 14 bases remaining between them.

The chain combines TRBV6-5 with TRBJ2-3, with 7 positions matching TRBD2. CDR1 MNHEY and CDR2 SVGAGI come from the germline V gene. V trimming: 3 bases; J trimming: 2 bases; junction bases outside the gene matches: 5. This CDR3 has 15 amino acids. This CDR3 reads CASSYRRGYTDTQYF. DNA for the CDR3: TGTGCCAGCAGTTATCGGCGGGGGTACACAGATACGCAGTATTTT.

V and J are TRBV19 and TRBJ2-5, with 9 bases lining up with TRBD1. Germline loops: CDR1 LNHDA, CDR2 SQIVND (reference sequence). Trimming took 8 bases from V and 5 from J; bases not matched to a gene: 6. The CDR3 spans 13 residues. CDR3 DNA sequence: TGTGCCAGTGCCAATGGACAGGGGGAGACCCAGTACTTC. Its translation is CASANGQGETQYF. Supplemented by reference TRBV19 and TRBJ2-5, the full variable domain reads DGGITQSPKYLFRKEGQNVTLSCEQNLNHDAMYWYRQDPGQGLRLIYYSQIVNDFQKGDIAEGYSVSREKKESFPLTVTSAQKNPTAFYLCASANGQGETQYFGPGTRLLVL.

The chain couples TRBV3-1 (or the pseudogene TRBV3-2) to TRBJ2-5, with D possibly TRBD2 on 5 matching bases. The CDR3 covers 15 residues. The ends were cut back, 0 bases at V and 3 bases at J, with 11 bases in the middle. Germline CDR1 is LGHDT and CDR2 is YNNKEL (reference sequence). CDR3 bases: TGTGCCAGCAGCCAAGATCCTGTGCGGGAAGAGACCCAGTACTTC. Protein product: CASSQDPVREETQYF.